This T cell receptor (beta chain) emerged from a study of blood T cell repertoires in COVID-19. Assay: immunoSEQ multiplex PCR; the TCRdb copy retains only in-frame clones and omits some. The sample holds about 200,000 clones, more than 75% seen once. The sequence came from a woman aged 70-85 years with COVID-19, enrolled during active disease. The sample was peripheral blood.

Here the CDR3 reads CASSLSQGLSRNTIYF. In DNA form, the CDR3 reads TGTGCCAGCAGTTTATCACAGGGTTTATCACGCAACACCATATATTTT. The V call is TRBV28, the J call TRBJ1-3; D possibly corresponds to TRBD1 (6 bases). The V end was cut by 1 base, the J end by 7 bases, with 17 bases between. Germline lookup yields CDR1 MDHEN and CDR2 SYDVKM. The CDR3 sequence is 16 residues long.